The T cell receptor beta chain described here comes from a study of blood T cell repertoires in COVID-19. This CDR3 is 16 amino acids long. V was pared by 0 bases and J by 4 bases, with 14 bases between. Germline CDR1 reads LNHNV; CDR2 reads YYDKDF (reference sequence). Per the original data handling: By means of reference gene primer amplification, nucleated cell counts were estimated. Profiling relied on immunoSEQ multiplex PCR, and the TCRdb table lists in-frame clones only, not all of them. Clone size and V and J calls were adopted from that table, with D and trimming inferred from the DNA. The table records fewer than 85,000 clones, 70% to 90% of them present only once.

The clonotype was recovered from a man between 60 and 75 years old with acute or convalescent COVID-19. Sequenced input: peripheral blood. V is TRBV15 and J is TRBJ2-3; maybe TRBD2 (7 bases). CDR3 loop: CATSRDIGGAADTQYF. DNA of the CDR3: TGTGCCACCAGCAGAGATATAGGGGGGGCGGCAGATACGCAGTATTTT. Full variable domain (missing parts from reference TRBV15 and TRBJ2-3): DAMVIQNPRYQVTQFGKPVTLSCSQTLNHNVMYWYQQKSSQAPKLLFHYYDKDFNNEADTPDNFQSRRPNTSFCFLDIRSPGLGDTAMYLCATSRDIGGAADTQYFGPGTRLTVL.